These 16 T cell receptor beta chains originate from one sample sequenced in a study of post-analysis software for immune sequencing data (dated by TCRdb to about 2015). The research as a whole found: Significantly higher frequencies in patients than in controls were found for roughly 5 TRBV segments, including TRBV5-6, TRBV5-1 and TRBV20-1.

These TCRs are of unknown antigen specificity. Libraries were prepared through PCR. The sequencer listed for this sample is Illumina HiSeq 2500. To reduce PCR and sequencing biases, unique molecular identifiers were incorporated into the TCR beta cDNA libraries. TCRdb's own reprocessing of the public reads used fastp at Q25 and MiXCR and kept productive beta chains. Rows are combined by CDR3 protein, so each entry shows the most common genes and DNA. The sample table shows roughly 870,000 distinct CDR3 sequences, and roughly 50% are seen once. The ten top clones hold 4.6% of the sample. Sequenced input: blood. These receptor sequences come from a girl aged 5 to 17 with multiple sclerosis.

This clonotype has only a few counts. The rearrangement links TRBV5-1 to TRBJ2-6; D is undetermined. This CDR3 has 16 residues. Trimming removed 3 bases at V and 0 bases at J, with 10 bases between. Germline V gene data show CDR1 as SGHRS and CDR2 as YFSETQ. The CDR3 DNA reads TGCGCCAGCAGCTGGCACAGTAGCTCTGGGGCCAACGTCCTGACTTTC. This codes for CASSWHSSSGANVLTF.

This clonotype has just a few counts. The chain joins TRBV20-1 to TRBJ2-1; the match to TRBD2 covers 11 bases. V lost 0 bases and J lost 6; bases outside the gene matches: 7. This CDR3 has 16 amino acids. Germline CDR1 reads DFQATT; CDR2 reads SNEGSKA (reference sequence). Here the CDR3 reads CSARDRTSGSFNEQFF. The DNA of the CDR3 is TGCAGTGCTAGAGATCGCACTAGCGGGAGTTTCAATGAGCAGTTCTTC.

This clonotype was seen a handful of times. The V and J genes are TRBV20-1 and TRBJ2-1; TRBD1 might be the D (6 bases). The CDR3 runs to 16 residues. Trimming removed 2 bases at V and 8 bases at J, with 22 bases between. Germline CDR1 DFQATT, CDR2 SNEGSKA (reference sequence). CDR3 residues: CSARPPVQGFRDEQFF. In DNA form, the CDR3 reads TGCAGTGCTAGACCTCCGGTACAGGGTTTTAGAGATGAGCAGTTCTTC.

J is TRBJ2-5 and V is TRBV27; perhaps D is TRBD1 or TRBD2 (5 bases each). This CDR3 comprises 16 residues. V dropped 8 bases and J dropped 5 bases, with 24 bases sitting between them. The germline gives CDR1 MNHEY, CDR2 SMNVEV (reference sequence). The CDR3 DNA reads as TGTGCCAGCTCCTGGACCCCCGGGACCCACGGGGAGACCCAGTACTTC. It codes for CASSWTPGTHGETQYF.

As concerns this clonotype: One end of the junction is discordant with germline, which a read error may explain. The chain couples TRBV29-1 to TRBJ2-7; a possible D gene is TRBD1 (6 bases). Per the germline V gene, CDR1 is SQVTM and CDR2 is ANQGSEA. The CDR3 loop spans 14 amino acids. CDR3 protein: CSVDLGTGTYAQYF. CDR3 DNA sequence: TGCAGCGTTGACCTGGGTACAGGGACCTACGCGCAGTACTTC.

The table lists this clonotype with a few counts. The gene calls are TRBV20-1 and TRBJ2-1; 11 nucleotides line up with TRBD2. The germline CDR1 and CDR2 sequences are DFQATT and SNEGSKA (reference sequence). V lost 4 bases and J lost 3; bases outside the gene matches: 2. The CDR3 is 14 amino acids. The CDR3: CSAKTSGSYNEQFF. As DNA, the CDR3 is TGCAGTGCTAAAACTAGCGGGAGCTACAATGAGCAGTTCTTC.

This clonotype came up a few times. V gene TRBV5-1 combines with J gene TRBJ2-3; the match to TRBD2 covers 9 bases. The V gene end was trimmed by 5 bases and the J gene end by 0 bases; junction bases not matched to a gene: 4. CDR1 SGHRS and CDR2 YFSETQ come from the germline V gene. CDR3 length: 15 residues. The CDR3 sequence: CASRDLAGSTDTQYF. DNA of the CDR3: TGCGCCAGCAGGGATCTAGCGGGAAGCACAGATACGCAGTATTTT.

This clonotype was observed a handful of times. CDR3 DNA sequence: TGCGCCAGCAGTTCAGGATGGGTTGGTAGCACAGATACGCAGTATTTT. Protein: CASSSGWVGSTDTQYF. This chain links TRBV5-1 with TRBJ2-3; the D is unclear. Germline V gene sequence: CDR1 SGHRS, CDR2 YFSETQ. V was trimmed by 5 bases and J by 0 bases, leaving 16 bases between them. This CDR3 spans 16 amino acids.

The CDR3 DNA sequence: TGCAGTGTCTCATCCGCCGAGAGCTCCTACAATGAGCAGTTCTTC. It is translated as CSVSSAESSYNEQFF. The chain employs TRBV20-1 and TRBJ2-1; no firm D call. Germline V gene data show CDR1 as DFQATT and CDR2 as SNEGSKA (reference sequence). The CDR3 runs 15 residues. Trimming left V 7 bases short and J 0 bases short, with 16 bases between.

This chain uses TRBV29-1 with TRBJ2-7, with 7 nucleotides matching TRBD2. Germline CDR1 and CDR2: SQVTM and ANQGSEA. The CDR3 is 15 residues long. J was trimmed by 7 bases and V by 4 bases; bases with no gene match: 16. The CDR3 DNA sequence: TGCAGCGTTGTGGTGGGGGGGAGTAAGGACAATGAGCAGTACTTC. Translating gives CSVVVGGSKDNEQYF.

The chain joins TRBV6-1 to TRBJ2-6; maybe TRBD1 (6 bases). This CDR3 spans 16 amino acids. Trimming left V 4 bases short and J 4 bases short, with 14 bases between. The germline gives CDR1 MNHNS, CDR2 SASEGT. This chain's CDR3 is CASSATTGQGANVLTF. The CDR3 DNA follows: TGTGCCAGCAGTGCTACGACCGGACAGGGGGCCAACGTCCTGACTTTC.

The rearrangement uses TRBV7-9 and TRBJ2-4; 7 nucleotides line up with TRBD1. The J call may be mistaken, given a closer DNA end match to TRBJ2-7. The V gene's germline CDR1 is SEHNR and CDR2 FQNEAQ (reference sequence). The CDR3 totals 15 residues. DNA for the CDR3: TGTGCCAGCAGCTTAGTTGGGGACAGAGCGTACGAGCAGTACTTC. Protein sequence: CASSLVGDRAYEQYF.

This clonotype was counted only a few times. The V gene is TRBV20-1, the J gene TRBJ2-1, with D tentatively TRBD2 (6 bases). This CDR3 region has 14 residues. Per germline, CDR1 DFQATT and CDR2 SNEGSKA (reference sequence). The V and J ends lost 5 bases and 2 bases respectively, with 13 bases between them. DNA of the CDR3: TGCAGTGCTCGTTTGCGGGAAGCCTACAATGAGCAGTTCTTC. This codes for CSARLREAYNEQFF.

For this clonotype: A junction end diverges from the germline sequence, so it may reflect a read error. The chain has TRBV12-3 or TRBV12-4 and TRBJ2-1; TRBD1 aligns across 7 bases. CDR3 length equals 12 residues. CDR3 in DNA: TGTGCCAGCAGTCGGGACAGTCGTTTGCAGTTCTTT. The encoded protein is CASSRDSRLQFF.

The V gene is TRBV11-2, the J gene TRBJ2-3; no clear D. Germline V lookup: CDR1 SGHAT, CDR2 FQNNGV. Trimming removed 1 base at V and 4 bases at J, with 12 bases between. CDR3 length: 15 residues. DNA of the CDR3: TGTGCCAGCAGCTTAGTTAGTAAAGGTGCAGATACGCAGTATTTT. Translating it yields CASSLVSKGADTQYF.

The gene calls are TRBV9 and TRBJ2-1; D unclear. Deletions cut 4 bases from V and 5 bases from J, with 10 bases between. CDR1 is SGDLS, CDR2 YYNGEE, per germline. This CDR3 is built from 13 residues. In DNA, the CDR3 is TGTGCCAGCAGCTCCCACTATAACAATGAGCAGTTCTTC. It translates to CASSSHYNNEQFF. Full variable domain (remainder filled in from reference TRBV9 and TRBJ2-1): DSGVTQTPKHLITATGQRVTLRCSPRSGDLSVYWYQQSLDQGLQFLIQYYNGEERAKGNILERFSAQQFPDLHSELNLSSLELGDSALYFCASSSHYNNEQFFGPGTRLTVL.